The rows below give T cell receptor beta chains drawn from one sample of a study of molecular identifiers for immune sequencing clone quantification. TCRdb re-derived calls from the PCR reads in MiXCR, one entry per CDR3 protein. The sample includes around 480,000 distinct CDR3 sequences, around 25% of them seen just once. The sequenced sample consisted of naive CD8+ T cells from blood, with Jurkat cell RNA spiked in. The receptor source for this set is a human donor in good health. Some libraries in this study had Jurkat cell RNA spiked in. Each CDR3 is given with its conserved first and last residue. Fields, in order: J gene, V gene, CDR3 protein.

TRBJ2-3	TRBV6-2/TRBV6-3	CASSLQGLDTDTQYF
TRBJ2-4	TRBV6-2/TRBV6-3	CASSYTTGGEVIQYF
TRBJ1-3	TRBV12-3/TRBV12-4	CASSLIVGQGRFGNTIYF
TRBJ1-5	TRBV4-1	CASSQDPAGIGNQPQHF
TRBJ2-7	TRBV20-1	CSARGTLTYEQYF
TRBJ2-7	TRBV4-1	CASSQGGYYEQYF
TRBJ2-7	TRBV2	CASNRQGSYEQYF
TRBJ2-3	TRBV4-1	CASSPKALAPDTQYF
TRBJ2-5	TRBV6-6	CASRYSGQGSFRRETQYF
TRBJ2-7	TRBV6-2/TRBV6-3	CASSYEGSGGPYEQYF
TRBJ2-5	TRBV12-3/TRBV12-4	CASSLYREETQYF
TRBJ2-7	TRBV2	CASSELAGQYSYEQYF
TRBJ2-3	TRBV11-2	CASSLVEGPTDTQYF
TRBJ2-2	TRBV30	CAWNQGTGELFF
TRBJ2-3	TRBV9	CASSVETSGTADTQYF
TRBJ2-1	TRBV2	CASSEGDSPGEFF
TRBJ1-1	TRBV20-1	CSASDRGHGNTEAFF
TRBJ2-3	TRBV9	CASSDRIDTQYF
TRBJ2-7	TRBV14	CASSPSAGDYYEQYF
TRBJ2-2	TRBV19	CASSPEEVTPTGELFF
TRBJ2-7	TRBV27	CASSLDVPVGVYEQYF
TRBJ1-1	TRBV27	CASSPGTGGWTEAFF
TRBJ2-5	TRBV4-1	CASSQDPLSQETQYF
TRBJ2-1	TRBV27	CANSLISGAYNEQFF
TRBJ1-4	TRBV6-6	CASSYRGPLFF
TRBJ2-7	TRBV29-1	CSITGGRSYEQYF
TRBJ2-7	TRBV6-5	CASSSGLSRYEQYF
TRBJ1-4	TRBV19	CASSTGMGDEKLFF
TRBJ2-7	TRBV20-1	CSARGLRTMQDYEQYF
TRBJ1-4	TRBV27	CASSLQGVNEKLFF
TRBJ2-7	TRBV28	CASSWQGVFSYEQYF
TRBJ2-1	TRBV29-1	CSVGVQGFNEQFF
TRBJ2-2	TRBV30	CAWSVQAGGYTGGLFF
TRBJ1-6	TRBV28	CASRHPRDSNSPLHF
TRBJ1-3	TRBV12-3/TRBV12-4	CASSPYSFGTIYF
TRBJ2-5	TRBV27	CASSFGAQETQYF
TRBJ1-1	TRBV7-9	CASSLGYTEAFF
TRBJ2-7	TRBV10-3	CAISYYPKGSYEQYF
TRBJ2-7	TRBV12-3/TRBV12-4	CASSLRGPAREQYF
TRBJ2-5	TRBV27	CASSVGTIPWGQETQYF
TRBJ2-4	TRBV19	CASSIGSQNIQYF
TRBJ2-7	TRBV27	CASSLSSQGWAIEQYF
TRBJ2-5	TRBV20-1	CSARGLVDGYETQYF
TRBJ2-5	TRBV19	CASSPLSRTNQETQYF
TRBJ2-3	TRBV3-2	CASSQDERIHTTDTQYF
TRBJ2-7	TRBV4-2	CASSQGAGTGVYEQYF
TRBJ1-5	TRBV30	CAWSTGFGGNPPQHF
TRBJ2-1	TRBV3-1	CASAQLAGGDNEQFF
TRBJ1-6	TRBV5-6	CASSLGANRPNNSPLHF
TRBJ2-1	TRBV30	CAWSVRMTEQFF
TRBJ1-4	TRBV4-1	CASSPPAGTGDEKLFF